This TCR beta chain was documented in a study of blood T cell repertoires in COVID-19. Across the study: The United States, Italy and Spain supplied acute and convalescent COVID-19 samples. Sources were T cells, B-cell-depleted T cells, or PBMCs; the material itself was cDNA or gDNA.

As originally analysed: Amplification of reference gene primers provided the estimated nucleated cell counts. Here immunoSEQ multiplex PCR was the method, and the copy in TCRdb shows in-frame clones only, minus some. V, J and clone size derive from that table, while D and trimming were established from the DNA sequence. Found here are more than 150,000 clones, around 81% of them singletons; the top ten hold 13%. V shed 4 bases and J 4 bases; nucleotides not matched to a gene: 4. The CDR3 spans 14 residues. Germline V gene data show CDR1 as KGHSH and CDR2 as LQKENI. The clonotype originates from a man between 65 and 85 years old who had recovered from COVID-19. V gene TRBV18 combines with J gene TRBJ2-1, with 7 bases fitting TRBD1. The sequenced material came from peripheral blood. CDR3 loop: CASSRGTDYNEQFF. CDR3 coding DNA: TGTGCCAGCTCACGAGGGACAGATTACAATGAGCAGTTCTTC. The full variable domain, completed using reference TRBV18 and TRBJ2-1, is NAGVMQNPRHLVRRRGQEARLRCSPMKGHSHVYWYRQLPEEGLKFMVYLQKENIIDESGMPKERFSAEFPKEGPSILRIQQVVRGDSAAYFCASSRGTDYNEQFFGPGTRLTVL.